One and the same sample provided the 22 T cell receptor beta chains below, sequenced in a study of memory CD4+ T cells and cytomegalovirus serostatus. The table came from immunoSEQ multiplex PCR; TCRdb's copy has only in-frame clones and leaves some out. Among around 50,000 clones listed, around four fifths were seen once. Single viable CD3+CD4+CD8-CD45RO+ cells were sorted as the memory CD4+ T cells. Sequencing was carried out using memory CD4+ T cells from blood. Source of these receptors: an adult in good health and CMV-seronegative.

The rearrangement uses TRBV28 and TRBJ2-4, with D perhaps TRBD2 (5 bases). This CDR3 contains 12 residues. Germline assignment: CDR1 MDHEN and CDR2 SYDVKM. Trimming stripped 9 bases from V and 8 bases from J, with 14 bases between. The CDR3 is CASSGSRDIQYF. For the CDR3, the DNA is TGTGCCAGTTCCGGGTCGAGGGACATTCAGTACTTC.

This clone was seen only a few times. This rearrangement joins TRBV15 to TRBJ1-2; 8 bases agree with TRBD1. Germline V gives CDR1 LNHNV, CDR2 YYDKDF (reference sequence). The V gene end was trimmed by 1 base and the J gene end by 5 bases; junction bases not matched to a gene: 6. The CDR3 has 15 residues. Here the CDR3 DNA reads TGTGCCACCAGCAGAGCGCCCGGACAGGGTTATGGCTACACCTTC. Translation: CATSRAPGQGYGYTF. The full variable domain, rest sourced from reference TRBV15 and TRBJ1-2, is DAMVIQNPRYQVTQFGKPVTLSCSQTLNHNVMYWYQQKSSQAPKLLFHYYDKDFNNEADTPDNFQSRRPNTSFCFLDIRSPGLGDTAMYLCATSRAPGQGYGYTFGSGTRLTVV.

The chain carries TRBV9 and TRBJ2-3, with 8 bases aligning to TRBD2. Germline values: CDR1 SGDLS, CDR2 YYNGEE. With 0 bases clipped from V and 6 bases from J, the junction kept 9 bases outside the gene matches. This CDR3 region has 16 residues. This CDR3 reads CASSVAVAGTSDTQYF. In DNA form, the CDR3 reads TGTGCCAGCAGCGTAGCGGTAGCGGGGACCTCGGATACGCAGTATTTT.

This chain joins TRBV19 and TRBJ2-3, with TRBD1 matching 7 bases. Trimming cost V 7 bases and J 3 bases; bases outside gene matches: 10. The CDR3 sequence is 15 residues long. In germline, CDR1 is LNHDA, CDR2 SQIVND (reference sequence). The CDR3 coding sequence is TGTGCCAGTAACAGGGGCCAGGGAGTGACAGATACGCAGTATTTT. Translated: CASNRGQGVTDTQYF.

This clone showed up just once. V gene TRBV7-8 combines with J gene TRBJ2-4; 9 bases match TRBD2. The trim removed 1 base at V and 0 bases at J, leaving 13 bases unmatched. The CDR3 length is 20 residues. Germline lookup yields CDR1 SGHVS and CDR2 FQNEAQ. CDR3 sequence reads: CASSLGARASGTPAKNIQYF. CDR3 nucleotides: TGTGCCAGCAGCTTAGGAGCCCGGGCTAGCGGGACCCCAGCCAAAAACATTCAGTACTTC.

This clone was found a few times. The chain combines TRBV7-8 with TRBJ2-7, with 13 bases matching TRBD2. J gave up 6 bases and V 5 bases, and 7 bases lay outside the gene matches. The CDR3 is 15 amino acids. From germline, CDR1 is SGHVS and CDR2 FQNEAQ. CDR3: CASSPARTSGSEQYF. The CDR3 DNA reads as TGTGCCAGCAGCCCCGCGAGGACTAGCGGGAGCGAGCAGTACTTC. The whole variable domain, remainder taken from reference TRBV7-8 and TRBJ2-7, is GAGVSQSPRYKVAKRGQDVALRCDPISGHVSLFWYQQALGQGPEFLTYFQNEAQLDKSGLPSDRFFAERPEGSVSTLKIQRTQQEDSAVYLCASSPARTSGSEQYFGPGTRLTVT.

The table lists this clone with a count of one. The V and J genes are TRBV10-3 and TRBJ2-3; D is uncertain. Germline-derived CDR1 and CDR2 are ENHRY and SYGVKD. This CDR3 spans 14 amino acids. Trimming stripped 10 bases from V and 0 bases from J, with 14 bases between. CDR3 bases: TGTGCCACCTCGGCCTCTCTCAGCACAGATACGCAGTATTTT. Residues: CATSASLSTDTQYF.

This chain uses TRBV10-3 with TRBJ1-5; a weak D match, TRBD1 (5 bases). This CDR3 has 12 residues. The germline V gene has CDR1 ENHRY and CDR2 SYGVKD. The ends were cut back, 4 bases at V and 7 bases at J, with 8 bases in the middle. The CDR3 here is CAISGGGQPQHF. CDR3 in DNA: TGTGCCATCAGTGGGGGCGGGCAGCCCCAGCATTTT.

The gene calls are TRBV28 and TRBJ2-7, with TRBD1 matching over 7 bases. V gave up 6 bases and J gave up 7 bases; unmatched junction bases: 12. The CDR3 totals 14 residues. Per germline, CDR1 MDHEN and CDR2 SYDVKM. CDR3 coding DNA: TGTGCCAGCAGCGAAAGACAGGGTACCTGGGAGCAGTACTTC. Translating gives CASSERQGTWEQYF.

This clone was detected a few times. This chain connects TRBV6-1 to TRBJ1-1; 7 positions agree with TRBD1. This CDR3 comprises 13 residues. V dropped 3 bases and J dropped 6; count of bases not matched to a gene: 4. The germline V gene has CDR1 MNHNS and CDR2 SASEGT. DNA of the CDR3: TGTGCCAGCAGTGATAGACAGGGCGCTGAAGCTTTCTTT. It encodes CASSDRQGAEAFF.

This CDR3 is CASSREDYGYTF. DNA for the CDR3: TGTGCCAGCAGTAGGGAGGACTATGGCTACACCTTC. The V and J genes are TRBV6-6 and TRBJ1-2, with D hard to call. V lost 5 bases, J lost 3 bases, and 7 bases lay in between. CDR1 MNHNY and CDR2 SVGAGI come from the germline V gene (reference sequence). This CDR3 spans 12 amino acids.

The J gene is TRBJ1-5, the V gene TRBV27, with D possibly being TRBD1 (5 bases). Looked up from germline, CDR1 is MNHEY and CDR2 is SMNVEV (reference sequence). V was cut by 5 bases and J by 6 bases, with 14 bases left in between. The CDR3 is 14 amino acids. CDR3: CASSPDKAGQPQHF. CDR3 DNA: TGTGCCAGCAGTCCGGACAAGGCCGGTCAGCCCCAGCATTTT.

This clone has a handful of counts. This chain connects TRBV7-3 to TRBJ2-2, with D uncertain. The CDR3 is 12 amino acids. Germline V gene data show CDR1 as SGHTA and CDR2 as FQGTGA. V gave up 2 bases and J gave up 4 bases, with 2 bases separating them. The CDR3 DNA is TGTGCCAGCAGCTTACTCACCGGGGAGCTGTTTTTT. It translates to CASSLLTGELFF.

The rearrangement links TRBV6-5 to TRBJ2-5; weak D call: TRBD2 (6 bases). From germline, CDR1 is MNHEY and CDR2 SVGAGI. Trimming removed 1 base at V and 3 bases at J, with 9 bases between. The CDR3 runs to 14 residues. Here the CDR3 reads CASSYWGDKETQYF. DNA of the CDR3: TGTGCCAGCAGTTACTGGGGGGATAAAGAGACCCAGTACTTC.

The V gene is TRBV4-1, the J gene TRBJ1-2, with 7 positions matching TRBD1. Looked up from germline, CDR1 is MGHRA and CDR2 is YSYEKL. Unmatched junction bases numbered 6, after V lost 0 bases and J lost 5 bases. This CDR3 contains 15 residues. This CDR3 is CASSQDQDRLYGYTF. The CDR3 DNA reads as TGCGCCAGCAGCCAAGATCAGGACAGGTTGTATGGCTACACCTTC.

There are a few counts of this clone. The chain combines TRBV5-6 with TRBJ1-1; D is unresolved. The CDR3 has 16 residues. Germline V gene data show CDR1 as SGHDT and CDR2 as YYEEEE. Trimming took 4 bases from V and 0 from J, leaving 16 bases between them. The CDR3 protein is CASSHWSDIMNTEAFF. CDR3 nucleotides: TGTGCCAGCAGCCACTGGAGTGACATCATGAACACTGAAGCTTTCTTT.

V is TRBV15 and J is TRBJ2-3; 14 bases agree with TRBD2. Trimming at V came to 5 bases and at J to 3 bases, leaving 4 bases not matched to a gene. From germline, CDR1 is LNHNV and CDR2 YYDKDF (reference sequence). The CDR3 loop spans 16 amino acids. The CDR3 DNA is TGTGCCACCAGCGGGCGACTAGCGGGAGGGACAGATACGCAGTATTTT. Amino acids: CATSGRLAGGTDTQYF.

The chain couples TRBV30 to TRBJ1-1; D is uncertain. The V gene lost 0 bases and the J gene lost 1 base, with 3 bases spanning the gap. In germline, CDR1 is GTSNPN, CDR2 SVGIG (reference sequence). There are 12 residues in the CDR3. The CDR3 loop is CAWSVPNTEAFF. In DNA, the CDR3 is TGTGCCTGGAGTGTACCGAACACTGAAGCTTTCTTT.

The gene calls are TRBV28 and TRBJ2-7; D gene uncertain. There are 13 residues in the CDR3. The V and J ends lost 7 bases and 10 bases respectively, with 20 bases between them. CDR1 is MDHEN, CDR2 SYDVKM, per germline. The chain's CDR3 is CASTPWAEMDQYF. DNA of the CDR3: TGTGCCAGCACCCCGTGGGCGGAAATGGACCAGTACTTC.

CDR3 nucleotide sequence: TGTGCCAGCTCACCGAGACAGTATTCGAACACTGAAGCTTTCTTT. This translates into CASSPRQYSNTEAFF. This sequence joins TRBV18 and TRBJ1-1; D might be TRBD1 (5 bases). The ends were cut back, 3 bases at V and 1 base at J, with 12 bases in the middle. This CDR3 spans 15 amino acids. Germline lookup yields CDR1 KGHSH and CDR2 LQKENI.

The V gene is TRBV7-9, the J gene TRBJ2-5; TRBD2 matches 9 bases. This CDR3 region has 14 residues. Germline V lookup: CDR1 SEHNR, CDR2 FQNEAQ (reference sequence). The V and J ends lost 5 bases and 5 bases, in that order; junction bases with no gene match: 6. In DNA form, the CDR3 reads TGTGCCAGCAGCGCGGGACTAGCCACGGAGACCCAGTACTTC. Its translation is CASSAGLATETQYF.

V is TRBV6-6 and J is TRBJ2-1, with 10 positions matching TRBD2. CDR3 length equals 15 residues. V lost 6 bases, J lost 5 bases, and 7 bases stayed unmatched. The germline V gene encodes CDR1 MNHNY and CDR2 SVGAGI (reference sequence). This CDR3 is CASRTGTSANNEQFF. CDR3 DNA: TGTGCCAGCAGAACCGGGACTAGCGCAAACAATGAGCAGTTCTTC.